This T cell receptor (beta chain) was recorded in a study of human T cells and chemical hapten exposure. In the study overall: Patients, a majority of them female, were diagnosed with alopecia areata, totalis or universalis. Findings and caveats of the study: Counts of TCRs above 1 in 1000 frequency stayed unchanged with DPC sensitization.

Noted time point: patch test 1, 2 weeks after DPC sensitization. Indicated treatment: therapeutic diphenylcyclopropenone sensitization with weekly scalp DPC. The CDR3 length is 15 residues. The germline V gene encodes CDR1 SGHTA and CDR2 FQGNSA. V trimming: 5 bases; J trimming: 6 bases; junction bases outside the gene matches: 8. Study processing details: Counting gave a median of 95,638 TCRs per sample, with values ranging from roughly 20,000 to 700,000. From the RACE reads, TCRdb called clonotypes with MiXCR, one entry per CDR3 protein. These V and J calls rely on TCRdb rather than the paper's analysis. In the table there are about 120,000 distinct CDR3 sequences, 9% to 13% of which are singletons. In the case of this clonotype: Antigen specificity is unknown.

This sequence was found in a woman between 45 and 60 years old with alopecia areata. Some clones in this sample may be carry-over from other donors' samples. The source material was whole blood, sampled in connection with sensitization to the hapten diphenylcyclopropenone (DPC). The chain is built from TRBV7-2 and TRBJ1-3; 9 nucleotides align to TRBD1. CDR3 sequence reads: CASSHPGTGKNTIYF. Here the CDR3 DNA reads TGTGCCAGCAGCCATCCTGGGACAGGGAAAAACACCATATATTTT.